This TCR beta chain was recovered during a study of shared clonotypes between healthy human individuals. Study context: The study drew on a couple of women and three men aged 18 to 49 as donors. CD4 naive and CD4 memory each took three plates per donor, while CD8 naive took two and CD8 memory one.

Each replicate PCR on the sorted subsets used about 0.2 ug DNA (roughly 27,000 T cell genomes). Using immunoSEQ multiplex PCR, the repertoire was profiled, and TCRdb retains in-frame clones only, with some absent. The table lists about 1,500,000 clones, approximately 96% of them singletons. The CDR3 runs 18 residues. Germline CDR1 and CDR2: MDHEN and SYDVKM. V trimming: 2 bases; J trimming: 6 bases; junction bases outside the gene matches: 11. This receptor was obtained from a young man in good health. This chain uses TRBV28 with TRBJ2-2; 11 nucleotides match TRBD1. Sequences were obtained from naive CD4+ T cells sorted from blood. Described subset: CD45RA+ positively selected. CDR3 in DNA: TGTGCCAGCAGTTTAACGGGCATTCGGGACAGGGGGTCCGGGGAGCTGTTTTTT. Residues: CASSLTGIRDRGSGELFF. Looking up the rest from reference TRBV28 and TRBJ2-2 gives the full variable domain: DVKVTQSSRYLVKRTGEKVFLECVQDMDHENMFWYRQDPGLGLRLIYFSYDVKMKEKGDIPEGYSVSREKKERFSLILESASTNQTSMYLCASSLTGIRDRGSGELFFGEGSRLTVL.